This TCR beta chain was recovered during a study of T cells in localized non-small cell lung cancer. This CDR3 comprises 15 residues. Germline assignment: CDR1 SNHLY and CDR2 FYNNEI. V was pared by 6 bases and J by 2 bases, with 7 bases of the junction left unmatched. As concerns this clone: Its cognate antigen is unknown.

Sequencing was performed with immunoSEQ multiplex PCR; in TCRdb, only in-frame clones are kept and a portion is missing. Of roughly 26,000 clones in the sample, over 70% were seen once. Study-wide findings and caveats: Only one tumor region went through sequencing, so heterogeneity may still be there. Longer overall survival accompanied higher blood T cell density. Tumor showed lower T cell clonality than uninvolved adjacent lung, where it was highest. Researchers found a median around 57 of the top 100 tumor clones in adjacent lung.

This clonotype was sampled from a man aged 35 to 70 with stage III squamous cell lung carcinoma. The chain combines TRBV2 with TRBJ2-5, with 9 bases lining up with TRBD1. This specimen was peripheral blood, taken before any cancer treatment. This chain's CDR3 is CASRRQGVQQETQYF. For the CDR3, the DNA is TGTGCCAGCAGACGACAGGGGGTCCAGCAAGAGACCCAGTACTTC. Based on the CDR3 plus reference TRBV2 and TRBJ2-5, the full variable domain is EPEVTQTPSHQVTQMGQEVILRCVPISNHLYFYWYRQILGQKVEFLVSFYNNEISEKSEIFDDQFSVERPDGSNFTLKIRSTKLEDSAMYFCASRRQGVQQETQYFGPGTRLLVL.